Sequencing of this T cell receptor (beta chain) was carried out in a study of shared clonotypes between healthy human individuals. CDR1 and CDR2 from the germline V gene are LGHNA and YNFKEQ. Trimming shortened V by 5 bases and J by 5 bases, and 21 bases separated the two germline ends. The CDR3 is 16 residues long. Data came from immunoSEQ multiplex PCR; TCRdb stores just in-frame clones and leaves some out. The sample contains around 640,000 clones, roughly 95% of which appear only once. This clone was counted once. Terminally differentiated effector memory CD45RA+ cells were left out of the naive CD8 fraction, which was CD45RO-negative and positively selected for CCR7.

The chain carries TRBV4-2 and TRBJ1-2, with D hard to call. The sample comprised naive CD8+ T cells sorted from blood. This clonotype originated in a woman aged 25 to 39 in good health. This CDR3 is CASSDLGEAVPYGYTF. As DNA, the CDR3 is TGTGCCAGCAGCGACCTAGGAGAGGCGGTTCCTTATGGCTACACCTTC.